The 15 T cell receptor beta chains below all came from one sample that was sequenced in a study of blood T cells in healthy people across ages. Together with a sample-barcoded 5' primer, a J-beta primer mix was included in a second PCR lasting about 7 to 12 cycles. MiXCR was run by TCRdb on the 5' RACE reads, yielding one entry per CDR3 protein. The data show 790,000 or so distinct CDR3 sequences, around 50% seen once. The sequenced sample consisted of blood. The receptors shown here come from a man in his forties in good health.

The chain employs TRBV7-9 and TRBJ2-1; TRBD1 agrees at 8 bases. With 4 bases clipped from V and 5 bases from J, the junction kept 4 bases outside the gene matches. CDR1 SEHNR and CDR2 FQNEAQ come from the germline V gene (reference sequence). The CDR3 covers 14 residues. The CDR3 nucleotides are TGTGCCAGCAGCTCGCAGGGGGCGAACAATGAGCAGTTCTTC. It translates to CASSSQGANNEQFF.

The gene calls are TRBV5-1 and TRBJ2-5, with TRBD2 matching 11 bases. The J call is in doubt because the DNA end fits TRBJ2-7 better. The CDR3 covers 15 residues. Germline lookup yields CDR1 SGHRS and CDR2 YFSETQ. As DNA, the CDR3 is TGCGCCAGCAGCGAACCGACTAGCGGGATCTACGAGCAGTACTTC. Residues: CASSEPTSGIYEQYF.

This sequence joins TRBV19 and TRBJ2-5, with TRBD2 matching 7 bases. V trimming: 1 base; J trimming: 2 bases; junction bases outside the gene matches: 1. The CDR3 is made up of 14 amino acids. The germline CDR1 and CDR2 sequences are LNHDA and SQIVND (reference sequence). The CDR3: CASSIASGQETQYF. The CDR3 coding sequence is TGTGCCAGTAGTATAGCTAGCGGACAAGAGACCCAGTACTTC.

The gene calls are TRBV12-3 or TRBV12-4 and TRBJ1-4, with 8 bases lining up with TRBD1. The CDR3 totals 18 residues. V shed 7 bases, J shed 4 bases, and the junction held 17 bases outside the gene matches. The CDR3 DNA follows: TGTGCCAGCACCTCAACGACAGGGGTGGTTGGTGTTAATGAAAAACTGTTTTTT. It translates to CASTSTTGVVGVNEKLFF.

The gene calls are TRBV20-1 and TRBJ2-1, with 15 nucleotides matching TRBD2. Trimming took 5 bases from V and 10 from J; bases not matched to a gene: 9. This CDR3 spans 15 amino acids. Per germline, CDR1 DFQATT and CDR2 SNEGSKA (reference sequence). CDR3 amino acids: CSASRTSGRAKEQFF. The DNA of the CDR3 is TGCAGTGCTTCCCGGACTAGCGGGAGGGCAAAGGAGCAGTTCTTC.

The gene calls are TRBV24-1 and TRBJ2-1; 16 bases are a match to TRBD2. Germline loops: CDR1 KGHDR, CDR2 SFDVKD. With 2 bases clipped from V and 3 bases from J, the junction kept 6 bases outside the gene matches. The CDR3 contains 19 residues. The CDR3 protein is CATSDSGLAGGPRYNEQFF. CDR3 coding DNA: TGTGCCACCAGTGATTCGGGACTAGCGGGAGGGCCGCGCTACAATGAGCAGTTCTTC.

This clonotype was found once. The rearrangement links TRBV27 to TRBJ2-1; 11 bases match TRBD2. Matching the DNA end better, TRBJ2-7 makes the J call doubtful. The CDR3 covers 16 residues. Germline V gene lookup returns CDR1 MNHEY and CDR2 SMNVEV (reference sequence). CDR3 loop: CASSIMPGTSGLEQYF. The CDR3 DNA reads as TGTGCCAGCAGTATAATGCCAGGGACTAGCGGCCTGGAGCAGTACTTC.

V and J are TRBV28 and TRBJ1-1, with 8 bases lining up with TRBD1. The CDR3 is 16 residues long. The V and J ends lost 9 bases and 3 bases, in that order; junction bases with no gene match: 15. Germline CDR1 reads MDHEN; CDR2 reads SYDVKM. The CDR3 is CASVGRQGASYTEAFF. The CDR3, as DNA: TGTGCCAGTGTGGGGAGGCAGGGGGCGTCGTACACTGAAGCTTTCTTT. The full variable domain, its missing parts supplied by reference TRBV28 and TRBJ1-1, is DVKVTQSSRYLVKRTGEKVFLECVQDMDHENMFWYRQDPGLGLRLIYFSYDVKMKEKGDIPEGYSVSREKKERFSLILESASTNQTSMYLCASVGRQGASYTEAFFGQGTRLTVV.

This clonotype was seen many times. The V and J genes are TRBV20-1 and TRBJ2-1, with 10 positions matching TRBD2. The CDR3 is 16 residues long. The germline CDR1 and CDR2 sequences are DFQATT and SNEGSKA (reference sequence). With V trimmed by 0 bases and J by 6 bases, 8 bases remained unmatched. CDR3 DNA sequence: TGCAGTGCTAGAGATTTCCTAGCGGGAGTAGGCAATGAGCAGTTCTTC. This encodes CSARDFLAGVGNEQFF.

The chain links TRBV14 to TRBJ2-1, with 7 bases lining up with TRBD1. This CDR3 contains 18 residues. J lost 7 bases, V lost 4 bases, and 19 bases had no gene match. Germline V gives CDR1 SGHDN, CDR2 FVKESK. The CDR3 DNA sequence: TGTGCCAGCAGCCGCAAGCGGAAGCAGGGGGATTTTGGTAATGAGCAGTTCTTC. Its protein is CASSRKRKQGDFGNEQFF.

This clonotype appeared a few times. The CDR3 region has the DNA TGTGCCAGCAGCGCGGCTCGAGAGCAGTTCTTC. Its protein is CASSAAREQFF. The chain is built from TRBV9 and TRBJ2-1; D is uncertain. Germline V CDR1 and CDR2: SGDLS, YYNGEE. V shed 3 bases and J shed 10 bases, with 8 bases lying between them. The length of the CDR3 is 11 residues.

The chain is built from TRBV2 and TRBJ2-5; 9 bases agree with TRBD1. Matching the DNA end better, TRBJ2-7 makes the J call doubtful. The CDR3 sequence is 14 residues long. Germline CDR1 and CDR2: SNHLY and FYNNEI. The CDR3 DNA follows: TGTGCCAGCAGTTCCGGGACAGGGCAAGTCGAGCAGTACTTC. It codes for CASSSGTGQVEQYF.

This sequence joins TRBV6-6 and TRBJ2-6, with TRBD1 as a possible D gene (5 bases). Germline V gene data show CDR1 as MNHNY and CDR2 as SVGAGI (reference sequence). The CDR3 is made up of 17 amino acids. Trimming left V 5 bases short and J 1 base short, with 15 bases between. The CDR3 region has the DNA TGTGCCAGCAGTCCACAGGATGGTGGTTCTGGGGCCAACGTCCTGACTTTC. Translated, it gives CASSPQDGGSGANVLTF.

The J gene is TRBJ2-2, the V gene TRBV6-5, with no clear D. The CDR3 has 15 amino acids. Trimming took off 5 bases at V and 0 bases at J, with 10 bases between the two ends. The germline gives CDR1 MNHEY, CDR2 SVGAGI. This chain's CDR3 is CASSKFTANTGELFF. The CDR3 DNA follows: TGTGCCAGCAGTAAATTTACAGCGAACACCGGGGAGCTGTTTTTT.

The chain carries TRBV7-2 and TRBJ2-7; 7 nucleotides align to TRBD1. The CDR3 has 18 residues. Trimming removed 5 bases from V and 2 bases from J; junction bases left unmatched: 18. The germline V gene encodes CDR1 SGHTA and CDR2 FQGNSA. The chain's CDR3 is CASSRAVGGVAMAYEQYF. The CDR3 DNA sequence: TGTGCCAGCAGCCGTGCGGTAGGGGGCGTTGCAATGGCCTACGAGCAGTACTTC.